Below are 9 T cell receptor beta chains sequenced from a single sample in a study of prognosis after radiotherapy for stage I lung cancer. The study amplified the TCR beta CDR3 region from genomic DNA. This amplification was carried out by two rounds of multiplex PCR. Gene-specific primers for each TRBV and TRBJ gene drove first-round PCR. MiXCR, applied by TCRdb to the multiplex PCR reads, yields one record per CDR3 protein. The table shows roughly 38,000 distinct CDR3 sequences, with roughly a quarter occurring only once. Sequenced here: PBMCs, sampled before or after stereotactic body radiation therapy (not recorded which). Receptors were obtained from a donor over 45 with non-small cell lung cancer.

This clonotype was seen ten or more times. The CDR3 bases are TGTGCCAGCAGCCCCGACAGGGCCACCGGGGAGCTGTTTTTT. Its protein is CASSPDRATGELFF. The rearrangement links TRBV7-9 to TRBJ2-2, with 7 bases matching TRBD1. The CDR3 is made up of 14 amino acids. V was pared by 5 bases and J by 4 bases, with 4 bases of the junction left unmatched. The germline V gene encodes CDR1 SEHNR and CDR2 FQNEAQ (reference sequence).

This clonotype appeared many times. The chain links TRBV7-9 to TRBJ2-7; the D gene is possibly TRBD2 (6 bases). This CDR3 comprises 14 residues. V lost 5 bases, J lost 2 bases, and 13 bases lay in between. CDR1 is SEHNR and CDR2 is FQNEAQ in the germline V gene (reference sequence). CDR3 region: CASSPWRATYEQYF. As DNA, the CDR3 is TGTGCCAGCAGCCCGTGGAGGGCTACCTACGAGCAGTACTTC.

This clonotype has ten or more counts. J is TRBJ2-2 and V is TRBV4-1; 7 bases line up with TRBD1. The CDR3 runs to 17 residues. CDR1 and CDR2 (germline): MGHRA, YSYEKL. With 4 bases clipped from V and 0 bases from J, the junction kept 8 bases outside the gene matches. CDR3 amino acids: CASSPTTGKANTGELFF. CDR3 in DNA: TGCGCCAGCAGCCCAACGACAGGGAAGGCGAACACCGGGGAGCTGTTTTTT.

In this sample, this clonotype turned up many times. The chain joins TRBV7-9 to TRBJ2-7; tentative D call: TRBD1 (5 bases). Per the germline V gene, CDR1 is SEHNR and CDR2 is FQNEAQ (reference sequence). Between the trimmed V and J ends, which lost 5 bases and 3 bases, there was a span of 11 bases. CDR3 size: 13 residues. The CDR3 sequence is CASSPPGIYEQYF. The DNA of the CDR3 is TGTGCCAGCAGCCCCCCAGGGATCTACGAGCAGTACTTC.

This clonotype was found many times. The chain has TRBV5-8 and TRBJ2-7; D is perhaps TRBD1 or TRBD2 (5 bases each). Trimming removed 4 bases from V and 0 bases from J, with 17 bases in between. Germline CDR1 and CDR2: SGHTS and YDEGEE. The CDR3 sequence is 16 residues long. The CDR3 spells CASSLRGAPNSYEQYF. The CDR3 bases are TGTGCCAGCAGCCTTCGAGGGGCCCCAAACTCCTACGAGCAGTACTTC.

This clonotype has just a few counts. A much larger clone lies one base from this, so it may be a read error. The CDR3 end shows no conserved phenylalanine or tryptophan, and so a read error is likely. This rearrangement joins TRBV18 to TRBJ1-1, with D possibly TRBD1 on 6 matching bases. The CDR3 consists of 14 residues. Between the trimmed V and J ends, which lost 2 bases and 3 bases, there was a span of 10 bases. Per germline, CDR1 KGHSH and CDR2 LQKENI. The CDR3 DNA reads TGTGCCAGCTCACCAAGTCGGACAGACACTGAAGCTTTCTCT. Translated, it gives CASSPSRTDTEAFS.

The table lists this clonotype with many counts. The V call is TRBV10-3, the J call TRBJ2-3; 13 bases align to TRBD2. Germline V gene data show CDR1 as ENHRY and CDR2 as SYGVKD. J was trimmed by 6 bases and V by 5 bases; bases with no gene match: 8. The CDR3 is 16 amino acids. This chain's CDR3 is CAISTSGGGVLDTQYF. CDR3 nucleotide sequence: TGTGCCATCAGTACTAGCGGGGGGGGTGTCTTGGATACGCAGTATTTT.

At least ten counts were recorded for this clonotype. The V gene is TRBV11-1, the J gene TRBJ2-1; perhaps TRBD2 as D (5 bases). The CDR3 loop spans 13 amino acids. The V and J ends lost 4 bases and 7 bases respectively, with 11 bases between them. Germline V lookup: CDR1 SGHAT, CDR2 FQDESV (reference sequence). The CDR3 nucleotides read TGTGCCAGCAGCTGGACCCGACTAAATGAGCAGTTCTTC. Translation gives CASSWTRLNEQFF.

Comment on this clonotype: A much larger clonotype is one base distant, so this may be a read error. The chain has TRBV28 and TRBJ1-2; tentative D call: TRBD1 (5 bases). Per germline, CDR1 MDHEN and CDR2 SYDVKM. The CDR3 runs 15 residues. Trimming removed 7 bases from V and 4 bases from J, with 19 bases in between. This chain's CDR3 is CASMAGREGFYGYTF. CDR3 DNA sequence: TGTGCCAGCATGGCGGGCAGGGAAGGGTTCTATGGCTACACCTTC.